The subject of this entry is one TCR beta chain. Time point defined: after trial treatment. Treatment meaning: LDRT plus nivolumab, ipilimumab, low-dose cyclophosphamide and aspirin (RACIN trial). The patients who were eligible all carried advanced solid tumors that lacked tumor-infiltrating lymphocytes, meaning the tumors were TIL-negative. Gene-specific TRAV and TRBV primers were used for first-strand cDNA, covering alpha and beta chains. With a constant-region primer and a V-primer adapter, TCRs were subjected to around 18 PCR cycles of amplification. TCRdb used MiXCR to reprocess the reads, holding one entry per CDR3 protein. This sample has just over 90,000 distinct CDR3 sequences, with approximately 22% found just once. This entry comes from a study of low-dose radiotherapy and immunotherapy resistance in tumors. Across the study: Treatment of Cohort 1 consisted of 0.5 Gy per fraction every 2 weeks, adding up to 6.5 Gy. Nivolumab was given to patients as a 240 mg flat dose every two weeks, and ipilimumab at 1 mg/kg every six weeks. Both were delivered intravenously. The study administered intravenous cyclophosphamide at 200 mg/m2 every two weeks, one day ahead of radiation and immunotherapy.

The input for sequencing was PBMCs, taken after low-dose radiotherapy plus immunotherapy. This TCR derives from a female donor with ovarian cancer.

As DNA, the CDR3 is TGCGCCAGCAACTTCGGACTAGCAGCTTACAATGAGCAGTTCTTC. This sequence encodes CASNFGLAAYNEQFF. This sequence joins TRBV5-1 and TRBJ2-1; 8 nucleotides agree with TRBD2. V was clipped by 6 bases and J by 4 bases; unmatched bases: 9. Germline V gene data show CDR1 as SGHRS and CDR2 as YFSETQ. This CDR3 region has 15 residues. The complete variable domain, with remaining parts taken from reference TRBV5-1 and TRBJ2-1, reads KAGVTQTPRYLIKTRGQQVTLSCSPISGHRSVSWYQQTPGQGLQFLFEYFSETQRNKGNFPGRFSGRQFSNSRSEMNVSTLELGDSALYLCASNFGLAAYNEQFFGPGTRLTVL.